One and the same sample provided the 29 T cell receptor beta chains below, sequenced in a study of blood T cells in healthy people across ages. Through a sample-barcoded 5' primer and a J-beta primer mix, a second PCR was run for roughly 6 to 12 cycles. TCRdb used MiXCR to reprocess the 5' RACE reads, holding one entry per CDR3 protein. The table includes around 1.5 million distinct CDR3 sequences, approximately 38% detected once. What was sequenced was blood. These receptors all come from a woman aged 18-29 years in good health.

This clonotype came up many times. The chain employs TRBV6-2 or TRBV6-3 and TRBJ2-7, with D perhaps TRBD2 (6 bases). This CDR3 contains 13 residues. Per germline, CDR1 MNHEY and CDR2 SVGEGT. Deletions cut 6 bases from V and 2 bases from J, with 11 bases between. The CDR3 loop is CASSRGGPYEQYF. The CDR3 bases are TGTGCCAGCAGCCGAGGAGGGCCCTACGAGCAGTACTTC.

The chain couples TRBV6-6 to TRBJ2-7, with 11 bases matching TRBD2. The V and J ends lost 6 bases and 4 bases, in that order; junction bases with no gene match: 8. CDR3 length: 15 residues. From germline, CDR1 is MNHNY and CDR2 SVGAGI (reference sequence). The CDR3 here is CASRTPSGGSYEQYF. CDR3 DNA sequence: TGTGCCAGCAGAACACCTAGCGGGGGGTCATACGAGCAGTACTTC.

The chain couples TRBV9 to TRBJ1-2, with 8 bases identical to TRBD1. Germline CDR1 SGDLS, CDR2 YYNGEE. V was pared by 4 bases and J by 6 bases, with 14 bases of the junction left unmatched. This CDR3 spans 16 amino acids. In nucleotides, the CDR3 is TGTGCCAGCAGCCCCGAACCAGAGGACAGGGACCATGGCTACACCTTC. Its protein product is CASSPEPEDRDHGYTF.

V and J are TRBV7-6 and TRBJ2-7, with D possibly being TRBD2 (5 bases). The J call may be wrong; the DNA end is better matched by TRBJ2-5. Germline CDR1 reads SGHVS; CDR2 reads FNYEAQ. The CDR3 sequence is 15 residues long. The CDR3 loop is CASSARRPPSPTQYF. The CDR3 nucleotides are TGTGCCAGCAGCGCTAGGAGGCCCCCTTCTCCGACCCAGTACTTC.

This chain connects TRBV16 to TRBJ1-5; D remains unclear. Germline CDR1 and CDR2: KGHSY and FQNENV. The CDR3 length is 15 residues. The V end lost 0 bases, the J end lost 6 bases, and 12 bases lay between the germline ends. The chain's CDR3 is CASSQSRAYGQPQHF. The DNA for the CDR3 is TGTGCCAGCAGCCAATCGCGGGCTTACGGTCAGCCCCAGCATTTT.

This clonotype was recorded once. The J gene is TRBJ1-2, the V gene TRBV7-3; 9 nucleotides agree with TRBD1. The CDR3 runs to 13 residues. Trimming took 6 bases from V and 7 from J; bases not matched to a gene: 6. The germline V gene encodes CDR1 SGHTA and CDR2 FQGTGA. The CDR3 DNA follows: TGTGCCAGCAGTCCCGGGACAGGGCTTGGCTACACCTTC. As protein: CASSPGTGLGYTF.

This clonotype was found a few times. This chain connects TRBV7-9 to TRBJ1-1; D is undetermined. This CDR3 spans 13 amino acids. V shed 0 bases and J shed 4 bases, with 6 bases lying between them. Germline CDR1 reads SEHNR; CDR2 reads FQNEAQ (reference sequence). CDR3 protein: CASSLAGFTEAFF. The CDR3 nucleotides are TGTGCCAGCAGCTTAGCTGGGTTCACTGAAGCTTTCTTT.

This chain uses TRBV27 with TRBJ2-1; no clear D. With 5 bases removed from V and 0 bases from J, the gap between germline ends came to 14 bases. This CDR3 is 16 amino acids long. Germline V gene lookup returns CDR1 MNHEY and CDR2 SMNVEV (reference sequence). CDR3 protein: CASSPLPGSSYNEQFF. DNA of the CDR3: TGTGCCAGCAGTCCCCTCCCAGGCAGCTCCTACAATGAGCAGTTCTTC.

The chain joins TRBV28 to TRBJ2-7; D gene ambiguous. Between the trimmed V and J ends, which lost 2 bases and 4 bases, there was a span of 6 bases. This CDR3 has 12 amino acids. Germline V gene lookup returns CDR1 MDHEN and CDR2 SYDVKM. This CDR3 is CASSLNDYEQYF. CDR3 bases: TGTGCCAGCAGTTTAAACGATTACGAGCAGTACTTC.

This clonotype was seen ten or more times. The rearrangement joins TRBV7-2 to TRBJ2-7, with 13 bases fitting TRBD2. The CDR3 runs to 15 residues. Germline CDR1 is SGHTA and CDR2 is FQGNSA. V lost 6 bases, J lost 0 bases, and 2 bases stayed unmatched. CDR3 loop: CASRRTSGGSYEQYF. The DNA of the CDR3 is TGTGCCAGCAGAAGGACTAGCGGGGGCTCCTACGAGCAGTACTTC. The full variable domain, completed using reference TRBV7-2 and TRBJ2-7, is GAGVSQSPSNKVTEKGKDVELRCDPISGHTALYWYRQSLGQGLEFLIYFQGNSAPDKSGLPSDRFSAERTGGSVSTLTIQRTQQEDSAVYLCASRRTSGGSYEQYFGPGTRLTVT.

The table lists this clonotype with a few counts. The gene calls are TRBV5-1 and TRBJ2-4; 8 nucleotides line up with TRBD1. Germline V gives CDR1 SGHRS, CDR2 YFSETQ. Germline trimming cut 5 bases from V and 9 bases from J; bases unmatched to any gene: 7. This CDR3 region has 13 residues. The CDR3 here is CASSGGQVAIQYF. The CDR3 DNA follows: TGCGCCAGCAGTGGGGGACAGGTGGCCATTCAGTACTTC.

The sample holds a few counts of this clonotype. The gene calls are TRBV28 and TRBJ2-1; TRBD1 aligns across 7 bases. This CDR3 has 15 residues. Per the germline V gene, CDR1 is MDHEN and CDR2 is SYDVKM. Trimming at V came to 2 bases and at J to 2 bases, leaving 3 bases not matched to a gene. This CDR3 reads CASSLDREAYNEQFF. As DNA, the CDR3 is TGTGCCAGCAGTTTAGACAGGGAAGCCTACAATGAGCAGTTCTTC.

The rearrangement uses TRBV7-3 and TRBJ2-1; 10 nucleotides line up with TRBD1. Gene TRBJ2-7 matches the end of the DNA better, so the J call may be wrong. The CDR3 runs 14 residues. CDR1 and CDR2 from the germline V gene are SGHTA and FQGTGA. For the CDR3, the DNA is TGTGCCAGCAGCTTTCGGGACAGGGGTGGGGAGCAGTACTTC. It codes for CASSFRDRGGEQYF.

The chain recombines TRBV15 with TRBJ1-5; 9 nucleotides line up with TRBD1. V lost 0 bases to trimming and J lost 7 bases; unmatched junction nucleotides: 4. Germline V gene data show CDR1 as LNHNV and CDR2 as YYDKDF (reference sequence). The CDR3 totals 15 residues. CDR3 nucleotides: TGTGCCACCAGCAGAGACCGGGGACAGGGACAGCCCCAGCATTTT. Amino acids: CATSRDRGQGQPQHF.

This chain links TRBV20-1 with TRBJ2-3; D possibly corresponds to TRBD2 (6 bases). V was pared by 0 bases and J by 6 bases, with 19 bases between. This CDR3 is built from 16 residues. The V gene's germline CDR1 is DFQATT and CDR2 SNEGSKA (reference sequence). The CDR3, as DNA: TGCAGTGCTAGAGATGGGGCTAGCGCCGACGGGGATACGCAGTATTTT. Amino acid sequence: CSARDGASADGDTQYF.

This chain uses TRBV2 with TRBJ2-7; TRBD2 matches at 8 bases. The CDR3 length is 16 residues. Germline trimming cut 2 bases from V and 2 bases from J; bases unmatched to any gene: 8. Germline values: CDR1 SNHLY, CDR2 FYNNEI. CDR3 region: CASSERSAGVTYEQYF. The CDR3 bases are TGTGCCAGCAGTGAACGATCAGCGGGGGTGACCTACGAGCAGTACTTC.

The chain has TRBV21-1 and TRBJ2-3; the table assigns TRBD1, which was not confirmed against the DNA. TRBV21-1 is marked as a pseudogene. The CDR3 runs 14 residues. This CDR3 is CATLPGQLTDTQYF. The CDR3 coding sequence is TGTGCCACCCTTCCGGGACAGCTCACAGATACGCAGTATTTT.

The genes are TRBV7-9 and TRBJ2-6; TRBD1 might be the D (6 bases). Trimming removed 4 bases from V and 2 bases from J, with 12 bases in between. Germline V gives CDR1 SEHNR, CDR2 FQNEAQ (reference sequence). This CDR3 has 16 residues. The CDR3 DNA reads TGTGCCAGCAGCTCCATAGGGGGTACTGGGGCCAACGTCCTGACTTTC. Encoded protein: CASSSIGGTGANVLTF.

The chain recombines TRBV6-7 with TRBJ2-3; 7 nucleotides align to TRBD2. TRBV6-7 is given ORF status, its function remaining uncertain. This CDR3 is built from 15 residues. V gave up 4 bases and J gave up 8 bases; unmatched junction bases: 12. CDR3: CASSFRAGSFSTQYF. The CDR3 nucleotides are TGTGCCAGCAGTTTTCGAGCGGGATCTTTTAGTACGCAGTATTTT.

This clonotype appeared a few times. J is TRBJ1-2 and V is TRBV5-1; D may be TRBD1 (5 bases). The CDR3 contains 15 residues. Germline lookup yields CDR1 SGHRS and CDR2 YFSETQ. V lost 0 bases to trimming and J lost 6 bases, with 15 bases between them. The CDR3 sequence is CASSLAGPGGNGYTF. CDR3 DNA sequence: TGCGCCAGCAGCTTGGCAGGACCGGGGGGGAATGGCTACACCTTC.

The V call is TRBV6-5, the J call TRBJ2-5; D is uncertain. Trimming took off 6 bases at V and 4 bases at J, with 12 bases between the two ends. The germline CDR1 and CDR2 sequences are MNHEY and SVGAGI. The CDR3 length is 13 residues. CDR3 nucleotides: TGTGCCAGCAGGGCGAGTGGGTTAGAGACCCAGTACTTC. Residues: CASRASGLETQYF.

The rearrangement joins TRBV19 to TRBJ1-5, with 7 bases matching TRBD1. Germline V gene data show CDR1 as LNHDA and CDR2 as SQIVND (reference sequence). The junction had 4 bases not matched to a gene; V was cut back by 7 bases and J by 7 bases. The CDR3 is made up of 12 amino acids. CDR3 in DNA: TGTGCCAGTACCTGGACAGGACAGCCCCAGCATTTT. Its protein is CASTWTGQPQHF.

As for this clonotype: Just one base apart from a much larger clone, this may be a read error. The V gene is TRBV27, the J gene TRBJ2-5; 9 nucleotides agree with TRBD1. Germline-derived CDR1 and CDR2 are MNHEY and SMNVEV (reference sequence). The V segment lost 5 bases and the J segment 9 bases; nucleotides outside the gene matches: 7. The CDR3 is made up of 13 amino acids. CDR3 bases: TGTGCCAGCAGTCCGGGACAGGGACGCGCCCAGTACTTC. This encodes CASSPGQGRAQYF.

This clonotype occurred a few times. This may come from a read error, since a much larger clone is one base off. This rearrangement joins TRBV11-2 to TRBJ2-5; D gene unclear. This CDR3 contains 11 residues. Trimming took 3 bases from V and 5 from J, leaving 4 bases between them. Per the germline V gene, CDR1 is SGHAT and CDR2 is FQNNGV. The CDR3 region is CASSFMETQYF. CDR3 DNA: TGTGCCAGCAGCTTCATGGAGACCCAGTACTTC.

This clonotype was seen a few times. The CDR3 sequence: CASSPGLAGTNEQFF. The CDR3, as DNA: TGCGCCAGCAGCCCCGGACTAGCGGGAACCAATGAGCAGTTCTTC. The gene calls are TRBV4-1 and TRBJ2-1; 12 bases fit TRBD2. Germline values: CDR1 MGHRA, CDR2 YSYEKL. With V trimmed by 4 bases and J by 6 bases, 4 bases remained unmatched. This CDR3 region has 15 residues.

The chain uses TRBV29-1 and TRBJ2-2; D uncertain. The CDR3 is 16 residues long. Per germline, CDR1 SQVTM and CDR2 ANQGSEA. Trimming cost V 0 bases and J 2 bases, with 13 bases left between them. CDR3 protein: CSVEDRHTLNTGELFF. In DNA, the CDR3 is TGCAGCGTTGAAGACCGACACACTCTAAACACCGGGGAGCTGTTTTTT.

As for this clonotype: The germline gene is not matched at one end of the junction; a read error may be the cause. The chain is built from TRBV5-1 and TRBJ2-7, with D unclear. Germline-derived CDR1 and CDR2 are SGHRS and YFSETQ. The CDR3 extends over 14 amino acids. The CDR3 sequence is CASSLAMDGYGQYF. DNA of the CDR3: TGCGCCAGCAGCTTGGCCATGGACGGCTACGGGCAGTACTTC.

The DNA for the CDR3 is TGCGCCAGCAGCTTGCTAGTTGAAGAGACCCAGTACTTC. The encoded protein is CASSLLVEETQYF. The chain has TRBV5-1 and TRBJ2-5, with D hard to call. V lost 1 base to trimming and J lost 3 bases, with 7 bases between them. Looked up from germline, CDR1 is SGHRS and CDR2 is YFSETQ. CDR3 length: 13 amino acids.

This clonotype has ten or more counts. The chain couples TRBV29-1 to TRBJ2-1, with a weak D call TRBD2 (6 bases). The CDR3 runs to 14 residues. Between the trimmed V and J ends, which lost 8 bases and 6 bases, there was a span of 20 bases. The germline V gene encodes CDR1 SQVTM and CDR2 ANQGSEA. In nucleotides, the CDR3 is TGCAGCCCCGTGAGGGGACTTCTCATCAATGAGCAGTTCTTC. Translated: CSPVRGLLINEQFF.